One and the same sample provided the 20 T cell receptor beta chains below, sequenced in a study of cytomegalovirus exposure and HLA in healthy donors. It was with 60 Vbeta and 13 Jbeta primers that the PCR ran. The data were produced by immunoSEQ multiplex PCR, yet TCRdb's version contains in-frame clones alone and is incomplete. The sample lists approximately 110,000 clones, about 79% seen once, with 2.5% to 3% in the top ten. Sequencing input: PBMCs. These receptors originate from a woman under 30 in good health and CMV-seropositive.

The chain combines TRBV25-1 with TRBJ2-1, with TRBD1 matching 9 bases. The V gene end was trimmed by 6 bases and the J gene end by 6 bases; junction bases not matched to a gene: 3. The CDR3 has 13 residues. Per the germline V gene, CDR1 is MGHDK and CDR2 is SYGVNS. The CDR3 protein is CASRDRGVNEQFF. CDR3 coding DNA: TGTGCCAGCAGGGACAGGGGAGTCAATGAGCAGTTCTTC. The full variable domain, completed using reference TRBV25-1 and TRBJ2-1, is EADIYQTPRYLVIGTGKKITLECSQTMGHDKMYWYQQDPGMELHLIHYSYGVNSTEKGDLSSESTVSRIRTEHFPLTLESARPSHTSQYLCASRDRGVNEQFFGPGTRLTVL.

The chain joins TRBV19 to TRBJ1-3; D unclear. CDR1 LNHDA and CDR2 SQIVND come from the germline V gene (reference sequence). V was clipped by 5 bases and J by 10 bases, with 12 bases between them. The length of the CDR3 is 12 residues. The CDR3 DNA follows: TGTGCCAGTAGTTCGGGTCCCGAGACCATATATTTT. This gives the protein CASSSGPETIYF.

The chain has TRBV27 and TRBJ2-3; D uncertain. V gave up 2 bases and J gave up 2 bases, with 2 bases separating them. Germline CDR1 and CDR2: MNHEY and SMNVEV (reference sequence). The CDR3 spans 12 residues. CDR3 sequence reads: CASSLLTDTQYF. The DNA for the CDR3 is TGTGCCAGCAGTTTACTCACAGATACGCAGTATTTT.

This clone showed up just a few times. CDR3 sequence (DNA): TGTGCCACCAGCAGAGGACAGAGAACCTACGAGCAGTACTTC. It specifies CATSRGQRTYEQYF. The chain employs TRBV15 and TRBJ2-7; a weak D match, TRBD1 (5 bases). The CDR3 covers 14 residues. Germline values: CDR1 LNHNV, CDR2 YYDKDF (reference sequence). Trimming cost V 1 base and J 2 bases, with 9 bases left between them.

The chain links TRBV6-5 to TRBJ2-7; D is unresolved. The germline gives CDR1 MNHEY, CDR2 SVGAGI. This CDR3 has 13 amino acids. Trimming took 0 bases from V and 6 from J, leaving 9 bases between them. The CDR3 region is CASSYSRAREQYF. The DNA for the CDR3 is TGTGCCAGCAGTTACTCTAGAGCCCGCGAGCAGTACTTC.

The genes are TRBV7-8 and TRBJ2-2; possible D gene TRBD1, 6 bases. The germline CDR1 and CDR2 sequences are SGHVS and FQNEAQ. The CDR3 runs 17 residues. The germline V and J ends were trimmed by 1 base and 3 bases, with 15 bases remaining between them. CDR3 DNA: TGTGCCAGCAGCTTAGGAGGGGGTTCTCTCTACACCGGGGAGCTGTTTTTT. Protein: CASSLGGGSLYTGELFF. Combining the CDR3 with reference TRBV7-8 and TRBJ2-2 gives the whole variable domain GAGVSQSPRYKVAKRGQDVALRCDPISGHVSLFWYQQALGQGPEFLTYFQNEAQLDKSGLPSDRFFAERPEGSVSTLKIQRTQQEDSAVYLCASSLGGGSLYTGELFFGEGSRLTVL.

This chain links TRBV19 with TRBJ2-1, with 8 nucleotides matching TRBD2. The CDR3 loop spans 16 amino acids. V gave up 5 bases and J gave up 0 bases; unmatched junction bases: 6. The germline V gene has CDR1 LNHDA and CDR2 SQIVND (reference sequence). DNA of the CDR3: TGTGCCAGTAGTGAAATAGCGGGGACCTCCTACAATGAGCAGTTCTTC. Translation: CASSEIAGTSYNEQFF. Based on the CDR3 plus reference TRBV19 and TRBJ2-1, the full variable domain is DGGITQSPKYLFRKEGQNVTLSCEQNLNHDAMYWYRQDPGQGLRLIYYSQIVNDFQKGDIAEGYSVSREKKESFPLTVTSAQKNPTAFYLCASSEIAGTSYNEQFFGPGTRLTVL.

V usage is TRBV14 and J usage is TRBJ2-7; unclear D gene. Germline lookup yields CDR1 SGHDN and CDR2 FVKESK. The CDR3 is made up of 14 amino acids. Trimming removed 4 bases at V and 0 bases at J, with 10 bases between. CDR3 sequence: CASSPLGYSYEQYF. CDR3 in DNA: TGTGCCAGCAGCCCTTTGGGCTACTCCTACGAGCAGTACTTC. Full variable domain (outside the CDR3, taken from reference TRBV14 and TRBJ2-7): EAGVTQFPSHSVIEKGQTVTLRCDPISGHDNLYWYRRVMGKEIKFLLHFVKESKQDESGMPNNRFLAERTGGTYSTLKVQPAELEDSGVYFCASSPLGYSYEQYFGPGTRLTVT.

This sequence joins TRBV28 and TRBJ1-5; D remains unclear. The CDR3 length is 12 residues. Germline CDR1 and CDR2: MDHEN and SYDVKM. The V end was cut by 8 bases, the J end by 7 bases, with 12 bases between. CDR3 sequence (DNA): TGTGCCAGCTTCGAGGGAACACAGCCCCAGCATTTT. It codes for CASFEGTQPQHF.

The gene calls are TRBV15 and TRBJ2-5; D may be TRBD1 (5 bases). V was trimmed by 3 bases and J by 2 bases, leaving 10 bases between them. This CDR3 is 14 amino acids long. Germline values: CDR1 LNHNV, CDR2 YYDKDF (reference sequence). The CDR3 loop reads CATSSGRAQETQYF. As DNA, the CDR3 is TGTGCCACCAGCAGCGGCAGGGCACAAGAGACCCAGTACTTC.

The J gene is TRBJ2-3, the V gene TRBV15; the match to TRBD2 covers 8 bases. After removal of 7 bases from V and 0 bases from J, the junction contained 9 bases not matched to a gene. This CDR3 contains 16 residues. Germline CDR1 reads LNHNV; CDR2 reads YYDKDF (reference sequence). CDR3 residues: CATTSLERGSTDTQYF. CDR3 DNA sequence: TGTGCCACCACCTCTCTTGAGCGGGGGAGCACAGATACGCAGTATTTT.

This rearrangement joins TRBV7-6 to TRBJ2-7; a weak D match, TRBD1 (5 bases). The CDR3 length is 14 residues. Germline-derived CDR1 and CDR2 are SGHVS and FNYEAQ. Trimming took 5 bases from V and 7 from J, leaving 18 bases between them. In DNA form, the CDR3 reads TGTGCCAGCAGCCCAACCACAGGACCTGGGGAGCAGTACTTC. Protein: CASSPTTGPGEQYF.

V gene TRBV4-2 combines with J gene TRBJ2-3; D possibly corresponds to TRBD2 (6 bases). Germline values: CDR1 LGHNA, CDR2 YNFKEQ. The CDR3 length is 17 residues. The ends were cut back, 5 bases at V and 0 bases at J, with 18 bases in the middle. CDR3 residues: CASSTLAKDFSTDTQYF. The CDR3 DNA sequence: TGTGCCAGCAGCACGCTAGCGAAGGATTTTAGCACAGATACGCAGTATTTT.

This chain joins TRBV7-6 and TRBJ2-3; no firm D call. CDR1 SGHVS and CDR2 FNYEAQ come from the germline V gene. Trimming left V 3 bases short and J 0 bases short, with 10 bases between. The CDR3 loop spans 15 amino acids. DNA for the CDR3: TGTGCCAGCAGCTTTACCGCGTTCAGCACAGATACGCAGTATTTT. Its protein product is CASSFTAFSTDTQYF.

The rearrangement links TRBV7-6 to TRBJ2-5; 8 nucleotides agree with TRBD2. Germline lookup yields CDR1 SGHVS and CDR2 FNYEAQ. Trimming at V came to 3 bases and at J to 5 bases, leaving 5 bases not matched to a gene. The CDR3 runs to 14 residues. CDR3 amino acids: CASSFPGGSETQYF. The CDR3 region has the DNA TGTGCCAGCAGCTTTCCGGGAGGGTCCGAGACCCAGTACTTC.

The V call is TRBV6-6, the J call TRBJ2-7; D is uncertain. Germline assignment: CDR1 MNHNY and CDR2 SVGAGI (reference sequence). V dropped 8 bases and J dropped 0 bases, with 8 bases sitting between them. This CDR3 has 12 amino acids. Here the CDR3 DNA reads TGTGCCAGCCATACAAGCTCCTACGAGCAGTACTTC. It codes for CASHTSSYEQYF.

The chain joins TRBV5-4 to TRBJ1-4; no firm D call. This CDR3 contains 14 residues. CDR1 is SGHNT and CDR2 is YYREEE in the germline V gene (reference sequence). The V gene lost 4 bases and the J gene lost 0 bases, with 7 bases spanning the gap. The CDR3 spells CASSVTPTNEKLFF. CDR3 sequence (DNA): TGTGCCAGCAGCGTGACACCAACTAATGAAAAACTGTTTTTT.

The chain carries TRBV19 and TRBJ2-3; perhaps TRBD2 as D (5 bases). The CDR3 runs 14 residues. The germline CDR1 and CDR2 sequences are LNHDA and SQIVND (reference sequence). Trimming removed 3 bases from V and 4 bases from J, with 11 bases in between. Here the CDR3 reads CASSIVLVADTQYF. The CDR3, as DNA: TGTGCCAGTAGTATCGTACTAGTCGCAGATACGCAGTATTTT. The variable domain in full, with the rest retrieved from reference TRBV19 and TRBJ2-3, is DGGITQSPKYLFRKEGQNVTLSCEQNLNHDAMYWYRQDPGQGLRLIYYSQIVNDFQKGDIAEGYSVSREKKESFPLTVTSAQKNPTAFYLCASSIVLVADTQYFGPGTRLTVL.

CDR3 in amino acids: CASSLGAGRSYEQYF. CDR3 coding DNA: TGCGCCAGCAGCCTTGGCGCGGGTCGCTCCTACGAGCAGTACTTC. The chain uses TRBV5-1 and TRBJ2-7; possibly TRBD2 for D (5 bases). The CDR3 length is 15 residues. V was shortened by 4 bases and J by 0 bases, with 14 bases between the two germline ends. Germline lookup yields CDR1 SGHRS and CDR2 YFSETQ.

The V and J genes are TRBV6-5 and TRBJ1-6; D gene uncertain. CDR3 length equals 13 residues. Germline assignment: CDR1 MNHEY and CDR2 SVGAGI. The V and J ends lost 7 bases and 9 bases respectively, with 13 bases between them. The CDR3 is CASIEEMGSPLHF. In nucleotides, the CDR3 is TGTGCCAGCATTGAGGAAATGGGTTCACCCCTCCACTTT.